The 30 T cell receptor beta chains listed next were all sequenced from one sample in a study of T cell changes during pregnancy in multiple sclerosis. Profiled with immunoSEQ multiplex PCR; TCRdb holds only in-frame clones, not every one. The sample consists of 60,000 to 75,000 clones, approximately 94% of them appearing once. Source: CD8+ T cells from peripheral blood mononuclear cells, taken in the second trimester of pregnancy. The receptors were gathered from a female donor with multiple sclerosis, enrolled in a pregnancy study.

The J gene is TRBJ1-3, the V gene TRBV9, with D possibly being TRBD1 (5 bases). The CDR3 extends over 14 amino acids. The ends were cut back, 1 base at V and 5 bases at J, with 10 bases in the middle. The germline V gene encodes CDR1 SGDLS and CDR2 YYNGEE. CDR3 coding DNA: TGTGCCAGCAGCGTACAGGGTGGGAGAAACACCATATATTTT. Its protein is CASSVQGGRNTIYF.

Here the CDR3 DNA reads TGCAGCGTTGAAGTTCTAGCGGGAGGGGATTACGAGCAGTACTTC. It specifies CSVEVLAGGDYEQYF. The chain recombines TRBV29-1 with TRBJ2-7, with 12 bases matching TRBD2. J was trimmed by 4 bases and V by 1 base; bases with no gene match: 5. Germline V gene lookup returns CDR1 SQVTM and CDR2 ANQGSEA. The CDR3 has 15 amino acids.

This chain connects TRBV6-5 to TRBJ1-1; 7 bases are a match to TRBD1. This CDR3 is 14 amino acids long. CDR1 and CDR2 (germline): MNHEY, SVGAGI. With 5 bases clipped from V and 2 bases from J, the junction kept 5 bases outside the gene matches. CDR3 sequence: CASSLDRANTEAFF. CDR3 sequence (DNA): TGTGCCAGCAGTCTAGACAGGGCAAACACTGAAGCTTTCTTT.

The chain combines TRBV7-3 with TRBJ2-7, with 12 bases matching TRBD2. The ends lost 4 bases at V and 4 bases at J; junction bases unmatched: 11. The CDR3 extends over 17 amino acids. The V gene's germline CDR1 is SGHTA and CDR2 FQGTGA. In nucleotides, the CDR3 is TGTGCCAGCAGCTCCCTTCGGGCTAGCGGGGGGGAGTACGAGCAGTACTTC. Translated: CASSSLRASGGEYEQYF.

This chain links TRBV27 with TRBJ2-3; D uncertain. V gave up 1 base and J gave up 2 bases, with 7 bases separating them. The CDR3 spans 14 residues. Looked up from germline, CDR1 is MNHEY and CDR2 is SMNVEV (reference sequence). The CDR3, as DNA: TGTGCCAGCAGTTTATTTCCCCACACAGATACGCAGTATTTT. Translated, it gives CASSLFPHTDTQYF.

This clone was counted a single time. The V gene is TRBV30, the J gene TRBJ1-2; D gene uncertain. The CDR3 has 13 amino acids. Germline CDR1 is GTSNPN and CDR2 is SVGIG (reference sequence). V was clipped by 1 base and J by 10 bases, with 16 bases between them. CDR3 protein: CAWSDSLFSIYTF. DNA of the CDR3: TGTGCCTGGAGTGACTCGTTATTTTCGATCTACACCTTC.

The V gene is TRBV18, the J gene TRBJ1-3; unclear D gene. The CDR3 loop spans 13 amino acids. The germline gives CDR1 KGHSH, CDR2 LQKENI. The V and J ends lost 3 bases and 0 bases respectively, with 3 bases between them. CDR3 sequence reads: CASSPNSGNTIYF. The CDR3 coding sequence is TGTGCCAGCTCACCTAACTCTGGAAACACCATATATTTT.

The chain is built from TRBV19 and TRBJ1-5; D uncertain. The V end lost 5 bases, the J end lost 4 bases, and 12 bases lay between the germline ends. The CDR3 contains 14 residues. Germline CDR1 and CDR2: LNHDA and SQIVND (reference sequence). CDR3 in DNA: TGTGCCAGTAGTTTTTCGGTCCCTAATCAGCCCCAGCATTTT. This gives the protein CASSFSVPNQPQHF.

This rearrangement joins TRBV7-9 to TRBJ1-1; possible D gene TRBD1, 5 bases. Trimming took 5 bases from V and 1 from J, leaving 8 bases between them. Germline lookup yields CDR1 SEHNR and CDR2 FQNEAQ (reference sequence). This CDR3 has 13 residues. CDR3 in amino acids: CASSMDKNTEAFF. CDR3 nucleotides: TGTGCCAGCAGCATGGACAAGAACACTGAAGCTTTCTTT.

The chain links TRBV15 to TRBJ2-1, with 7 positions matching TRBD1. The CDR3 is 16 amino acids. The J segment lost 6 bases and the V segment lost 3 bases, leaving 11 bases of the junction unmatched. Germline CDR1 is LNHNV and CDR2 is YYDKDF (reference sequence). This CDR3 is CATSSEQWGQPNEQFF. The CDR3 bases are TGTGCCACCAGCAGTGAGCAGTGGGGACAGCCCAATGAGCAGTTCTTC.

The chain is built from TRBV7-2 and TRBJ2-7, with D unclear. Between the trimmed V and J ends, which lost 6 bases and 0 bases, there was a span of 12 bases. In germline, CDR1 is SGHTA, CDR2 FQGNSA. This CDR3 is 14 amino acids long. The CDR3 loop reads CASRPTSSSYEQYF. The CDR3 DNA follows: TGTGCCAGCAGGCCGACTTCTAGCTCCTACGAGCAGTACTTC. The variable domain in full, completed from reference TRBV7-2 and TRBJ2-7, reads GAGVSQSPSNKVTEKGKDVELRCDPISGHTALYWYRQSLGQGLEFLIYFQGNSAPDKSGLPSDRFSAERTGGSVSTLTIQRTQQEDSAVYLCASRPTSSSYEQYFGPGTRLTVT.

V is TRBV5-1 and J is TRBJ2-1; no firm D call. The germline V gene has CDR1 SGHRS and CDR2 YFSETQ. V lost 2 bases to trimming and J lost 7 bases, with 7 bases between them. This CDR3 region has 12 residues. The CDR3 loop reads CASSFLGNEQFF. The CDR3, as DNA: TGCGCCAGCAGCTTTCTCGGGAATGAGCAGTTCTTC.

This clone was picked up a small number of times. The chain couples TRBV5-1 to TRBJ1-1, with D unclear. The CDR3 is 12 amino acids. Trimming stripped 4 bases from V and 7 bases from J, with 11 bases between. The germline V gene encodes CDR1 SGHRS and CDR2 YFSETQ. The CDR3 DNA follows: TGCGCCAGCAGCACGGGGAACCTTGAAGCTTTCTTT. It codes for CASSTGNLEAFF.

The chain combines TRBV15 with TRBJ2-2; D unresolved. V lost 1 base and J 3 bases, leaving 9 bases between the germline ends. This CDR3 has 15 amino acids. In germline, CDR1 is LNHNV, CDR2 YYDKDF (reference sequence). CDR3 in amino acids: CATSRVGTDTGELFF. The CDR3 DNA is TGTGCCACCAGCAGAGTTGGCACCGACACCGGGGAGCTGTTTTTT.

The chain is built from TRBV27 and TRBJ2-1; TRBD2 aligns across 12 bases. Germline CDR1 and CDR2: MNHEY and SMNVEV (reference sequence). The junction had 3 bases not matched to a gene; V was cut back by 6 bases and J by 6 bases. The CDR3 runs to 14 residues. CDR3 nucleotides: TGTGCCAGCAGGACTAGCGGGAGTACCAATGAGCAGTTCTTC. Encoded protein: CASRTSGSTNEQFF.

This rearrangement joins TRBV10-3 to TRBJ1-3, with D perhaps matching TRBD1 (5 bases). The V end lost 0 bases, the J end lost 9 bases, and 18 bases lay between the germline ends. Germline CDR1 is ENHRY and CDR2 is SYGVKD. The CDR3 runs to 16 residues. CDR3 sequence reads: CAISESNSQGSGTIYF. Written as DNA, the CDR3 is TGTGCCATCAGTGAGTCGAATAGTCAGGGATCGGGCACCATATATTTT.

This rearrangement joins TRBV6-1 to TRBJ1-5; D gene ambiguous. The CDR3 is made up of 15 amino acids. V was cut by 2 bases and J by 0 bases, with 8 bases left in between. Germline lookup yields CDR1 MNHNS and CDR2 SASEGT. CDR3 protein: CASSEWASSNQPQHF. The CDR3 coding sequence is TGTGCCAGCAGTGAATGGGCGAGTAGCAATCAGCCCCAGCATTTT.

This rearrangement joins TRBV19 to TRBJ1-3; no clear D gene. Germline CDR1 is LNHDA and CDR2 is SQIVND (reference sequence). The V gene lost 6 bases and the J gene lost 12 bases, with 21 bases spanning the gap. The CDR3 totals 14 residues. CDR3 DNA sequence: TGTGCCAGTAGCCAACCATGGGCGCTGAACGACATATATTTT. Residues: CASSQPWALNDIYF.

This clone was found once. The chain carries TRBV5-1 and TRBJ2-7, with 8 nucleotides matching TRBD2. The CDR3 length is 16 residues. J lost 3 bases, V lost 5 bases, and 13 bases had no gene match. Germline V gives CDR1 SGHRS, CDR2 YFSETQ. The chain's CDR3 is CASSYGGAGIGYEQYF. The CDR3 DNA is TGCGCCAGCAGTTACGGGGGGGCGGGGATAGGCTACGAGCAGTACTTC.

Written as DNA, the CDR3 is TGTGCCAGCTCCCGCGGGACGGTAGGCCCTGAAGCTTTCTTT. Translating it yields CASSRGTVGPEAFF. The V gene is TRBV18, the J gene TRBJ1-1; maybe TRBD1 (5 bases). Per the germline V gene, CDR1 is KGHSH and CDR2 is LQKENI. V was cut by 6 bases and J by 6 bases, with 17 bases left in between. The CDR3 length is 14 residues.

This chain joins TRBV4-1 and TRBJ2-7; tentatively, D is TRBD2 (5 bases). With 0 bases removed from V and 1 base from J, the gap between germline ends came to 13 bases. Germline loops: CDR1 MGHRA, CDR2 YSYEKL. CDR3 length: 16 amino acids. The CDR3 DNA sequence: TGCGCCAGCAGCCAAGAAAGCGGTGACACTTCCTACGAGCAGTACTTC. The encoded protein is CASSQESGDTSYEQYF.

V and J are TRBV6-5 and TRBJ2-3; TRBD2 matches at 8 bases. This CDR3 region has 14 residues. The germline V gene encodes CDR1 MNHEY and CDR2 SVGAGI. Losses at the gene ends were 4 bases for V and 6 bases for J; bases not matched to a gene: 6. The DNA for the CDR3 is TGTGCCAGCAGTTCGGGAGGGGTGTGGGATACGCAGTATTTT. Its translation: CASSSGGVWDTQYF.

V gene TRBV28 combines with J gene TRBJ1-1, with unresolved D. This CDR3 has 11 amino acids. CDR1 MDHEN and CDR2 SYDVKM come from the germline V gene. Trimming stripped 5 bases from V and 6 bases from J, with 7 bases between. The CDR3 sequence is CASSAGPEAFF. CDR3 DNA: TGTGCCAGCAGTGCGGGCCCTGAAGCTTTCTTT.

This clone has a handful of counts. The chain employs TRBV2 and TRBJ1-1; unclear D gene. The V end was cut by 8 bases, the J end by 6 bases, with 10 bases between. The CDR3 consists of 11 residues. CDR1 SNHLY and CDR2 FYNNEI come from the germline V gene. The chain's CDR3 is CASPDSAEAFF. In DNA, the CDR3 is TGTGCCAGCCCAGATTCAGCTGAAGCTTTCTTT.

The J gene is TRBJ2-3, the V gene TRBV7-2, with D uncertain. CDR3 length equals 12 residues. The V gene lost 5 bases and the J gene lost 6 bases, with 9 bases spanning the gap. Germline V gene sequence: CDR1 SGHTA, CDR2 FQGNSA. The CDR3 region is CASSAVRDTQYF. In nucleotides, the CDR3 is TGTGCCAGCAGCGCCGTTCGGGATACGCAGTATTTT. The full variable domain, its missing parts supplied by reference TRBV7-2 and TRBJ2-3, is GAGVSQSPSNKVTEKGKDVELRCDPISGHTALYWYRQSLGQGLEFLIYFQGNSAPDKSGLPSDRFSAERTGGSVSTLTIQRTQQEDSAVYLCASSAVRDTQYFGPGTRLTVL.

The J gene is TRBJ1-1, the V gene TRBV5-4; D is perhaps TRBD1 (6 bases). CDR3 size: 15 residues. V was cut by 0 bases and J by 1 base, with 10 bases left in between. The V gene's germline CDR1 is SGHNT and CDR2 YYREEE (reference sequence). Written as DNA, the CDR3 is TGTGCCAGCAGCTTGGGAACAGGGACGAACACTGAAGCTTTCTTT. Protein: CASSLGTGTNTEAFF.

The chain recombines TRBV7-2 with TRBJ2-1, with 10 positions matching TRBD2. V lost 6 bases and J lost 1; bases outside the gene matches: 6. This CDR3 spans 16 amino acids. Germline V gives CDR1 SGHTA, CDR2 FQGNSA. The CDR3 sequence is CASRSGLADSYNEQFF. The CDR3 DNA reads as TGTGCCAGCAGGTCCGGACTAGCGGATTCCTACAATGAGCAGTTCTTC.

The chain has TRBV28 and TRBJ2-6; no reliable D call. The V gene's germline CDR1 is MDHEN and CDR2 SYDVKM. V shed 2 bases and J shed 1 base, with 6 bases lying between them. CDR3 length equals 15 residues. The DNA for the CDR3 is TGTGCCAGCAGTTTAGTAGCTTCTGGGGCCAACGTCCTGACTTTC. It is translated as CASSLVASGANVLTF. The variable domain in full, completed from reference TRBV28 and TRBJ2-6, reads DVKVTQSSRYLVKRTGEKVFLECVQDMDHENMFWYRQDPGLGLRLIYFSYDVKMKEKGDIPEGYSVSREKKERFSLILESASTNQTSMYLCASSLVASGANVLTFGAGSRLTVL.

This chain's CDR3 is CAWFGLAGGPSTDTQYF. CDR3 DNA sequence: TGTGCCTGGTTTGGACTAGCGGGAGGGCCCTCGACAGATACGCAGTATTTT. The chain joins TRBV30 to TRBJ2-3, with 15 bases lining up with TRBD2. CDR3 length: 17 residues. Per germline, CDR1 GTSNPN and CDR2 SVGIG (reference sequence). J lost 3 bases, V lost 5 bases, and 9 bases had no gene match.

V gene TRBV7-6 combines with J gene TRBJ2-1, with TRBD2 as a possible D gene (6 bases). The CDR3 extends over 18 amino acids. Trimming pared 2 bases from V and 4 bases from J, leaving 21 bases between. Germline V gives CDR1 SGHVS, CDR2 FNYEAQ. The CDR3 DNA is TGTGCCAGCAGCTTAATTACTATGGTGGTAGCGGAATACAATGAGCAGTTCTTC. This translates into CASSLITMVVAEYNEQFF.